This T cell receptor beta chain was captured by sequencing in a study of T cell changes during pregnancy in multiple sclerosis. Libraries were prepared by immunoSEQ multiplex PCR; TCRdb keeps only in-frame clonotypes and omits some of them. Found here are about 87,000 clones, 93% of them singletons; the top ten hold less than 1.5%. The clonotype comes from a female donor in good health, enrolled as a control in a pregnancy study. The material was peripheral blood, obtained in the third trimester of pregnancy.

The CDR3 here is CASSFGREEITDTQYF. CDR3 bases: TGTGCCAGCAGCTTCGGTCGTGAGGAGATCACAGATACGCAGTATTTT. The chain carries TRBV7-9 and TRBJ2-3; D is uncertain. Trimming left V 3 bases short and J 2 bases short, with 15 bases between. The germline V gene encodes CDR1 SEHNR and CDR2 FQNEAQ (reference sequence). This CDR3 region has 16 residues.